This paragraph covers one T cell receptor (beta chain) sequence. It has no known antigen specificity. Base qualities were left out, and no much larger clone turns up one base away. CDR3 length: 13 amino acids, cysteine to phenylalanine. Kept here is only the CDR3 DNA, which spans 39 bases and is read in frame from base 1. Per the germline V gene, SGDLS is the CDR1 and YYNGEE is the CDR2. The V and J ends are trimmed by 4 bases and 5 bases, leaving 13 bases between them. The sample comes from a study of control samples from healthy donors and cancer patients (dated by TCRdb to the early 2020s). The library was prepared using the immunoSEQ multiplex PCR assay. TCRdb retrieved this table from immuneACCESS and kept in-frame rearrangements only. Not all clones are present; in checked studies, unresolved V genes account for under half, and no reason is known for the remainder. The sample table contains 70,000 or so clones; only one count was recorded for less than 95% of them. The ten largest make up roughly 6.1% of the sample.

Here the chain combines TRBV9 and TRBJ2-7, with no reliable assignment of the D segment. This sequence was found in a woman between 35 and 50 years old in good health. Material for sequencing was blood. CDR3 sequence: CASSPRPAHEQYF. Read as DNA, the sequence is TGTGCCAGCAGCCCCCGACCGGCCCACGAGCAGTACTTC.